The clone carrying this T cell receptor beta chain came up many times. TCRdb processed the RT-PCR reads anew with MiXCR; each CDR3 protein has one entry. The data show 550,000 to 750,000 distinct CDR3 sequences, with 13% to 15% seen just once and 3.6% held by the top ten. The CDR3 contains 14 residues. Trimming stripped 3 bases from V and 3 bases from J, with 7 bases between. Per the germline V gene, CDR1 is SGHRS and CDR2 is YFSETQ. The source material was memory CD4+ T cells from blood. The chain is built from TRBV5-1 and TRBJ2-6, with D possibly matching TRBD2 (6 bases). This clonotype originated in a female donor in good health, serving as a healthy control. The CDR3 DNA reads TGCGCCAGCAGCTCGGGGGTTGGGGCCAACGTCCTGACTTTC. It translates to CASSSGVGANVLTF.